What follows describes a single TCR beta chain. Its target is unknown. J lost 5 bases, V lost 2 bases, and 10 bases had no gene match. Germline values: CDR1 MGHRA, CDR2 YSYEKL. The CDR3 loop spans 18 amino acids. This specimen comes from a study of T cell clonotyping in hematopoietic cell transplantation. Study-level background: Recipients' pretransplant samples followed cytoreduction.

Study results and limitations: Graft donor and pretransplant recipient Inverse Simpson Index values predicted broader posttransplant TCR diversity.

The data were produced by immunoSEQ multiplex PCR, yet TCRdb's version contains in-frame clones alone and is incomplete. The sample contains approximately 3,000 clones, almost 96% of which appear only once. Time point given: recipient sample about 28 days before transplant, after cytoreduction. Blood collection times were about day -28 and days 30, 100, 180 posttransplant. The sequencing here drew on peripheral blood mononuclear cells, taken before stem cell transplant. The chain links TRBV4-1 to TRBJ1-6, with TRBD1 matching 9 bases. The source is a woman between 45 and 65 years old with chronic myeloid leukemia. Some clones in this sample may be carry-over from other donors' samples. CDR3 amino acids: CASSQSTGGGTDNSPLHF. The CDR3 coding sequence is TGCGCCAGCAGCCAATCGACAGGGGGAGGTACCGATAATTCACCCCTCCACTTT.